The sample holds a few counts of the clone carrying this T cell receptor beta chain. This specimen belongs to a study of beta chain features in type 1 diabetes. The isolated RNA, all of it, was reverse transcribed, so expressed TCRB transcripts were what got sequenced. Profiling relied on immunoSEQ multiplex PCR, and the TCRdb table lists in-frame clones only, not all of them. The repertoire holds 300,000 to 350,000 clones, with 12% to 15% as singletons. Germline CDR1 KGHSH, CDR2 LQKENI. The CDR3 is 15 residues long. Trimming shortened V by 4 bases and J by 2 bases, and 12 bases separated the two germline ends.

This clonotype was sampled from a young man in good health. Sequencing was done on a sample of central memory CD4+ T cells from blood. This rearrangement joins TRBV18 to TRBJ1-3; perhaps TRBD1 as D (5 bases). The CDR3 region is CASSLDSGPGNTIYF. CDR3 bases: TGTGCCAGCTCACTCGACAGTGGACCTGGAAACACCATATATTTT.